This TCR beta chain was obtained from a study of T cell responses to AZD1222 COVID-19 vaccine. Background on the study: Second-dose intervals near 4 or 12 weeks were combined. The study, taken as a whole, reports: Spike-wide vaccine-associated CD4 TCRs dominated at 160-218 and 743-854. Repertoire sampling occurred only after the peak T cell response. Increases in Spike-specific TCR breadth and depth were seen after two AZD1222 doses.

V was trimmed by 3 bases and J by 6 bases, leaving 9 bases between them. Germline CDR1 is KGHSH and CDR2 is LQKENI. The length of the CDR3 is 12 residues. Concerning this clone: Its antigen is not identified.

TCRdb's copy holds only in-frame clones and misses some; the assay was immunoSEQ multiplex PCR. The table includes 120,000 to 150,000 clones, roughly nine tenths detected once. The sample consisted of peripheral blood, taken on day 0 of AZD1222 vaccination. This sequence was found in an adult in good health. The V gene is TRBV18, the J gene TRBJ2-7; the D is unclear. CDR3 in DNA: TGTGCCAGCTCACCCAGTTTGGTCGAGCAGTACTTC. It codes for CASSPSLVEQYF.